Listed below are T cell receptor beta chains from one sample, sequenced in a study of blood T cells in healthy people across ages. MiXCR was run by TCRdb on the 5' RACE reads, yielding one entry per CDR3 protein. This sample has about 840,000 distinct CDR3 sequences; roughly 29% occur once, and the top ten carry more than 8.5%. The same sample was also studied in work on T cells of mothers and their children.

Source material: blood. These receptors originate from a woman aged 40 to 49 in good health. CDR3s include the opening cysteine and the closing phenylalanine or tryptophan. A D gene is named only where the DNA matches it firmly. A row's size may be missing; if present it is once, few, many or a size class.

DNA	CDR3	V	D	size	J
TGTGCCAGCAGACCCGCGGCACGAAACACAGATACGCAGTATTTT	CASRPAARNTDTQYF	TRBV12-3/TRBV12-4	.	few	TRBJ2-3
TGTGCCACCAGCTTGGGGTCTGGGGCCAACGTCCTGACTTTC	CATSLGSGANVLTF	TRBV15	.	few	TRBJ2-6
TGTGCCAGCAGAAAGGCGGGCGGAGACTACAATGAGCAGTTCTTC	CASRKAGGDYNEQFF	TRBV12-3/TRBV12-4	.	.	TRBJ2-1
TGCGCCAGCAGCTTGGACACGAGGGGAGAAAAACTGTTTTTT	CASSLDTRGEKLFF	TRBV5-1	.	few	TRBJ1-4
TGTGCCAGCAGCTTGATTACAGGGTTGGAAGACAAACGGTTTTTT	CASSLITGLEDKRFF	TRBV5-5	.	.	TRBJ1-4
TGCAGTGCCAAGACAGGGGGCGGTCAGCCCCAGCATTTT	CSAKTGGGQPQHF	TRBV20-1	TRBD1	few	TRBJ1-5
TGTGCCAGCAGTTCATCAATGAGCAATCAGCCCCAGCATTTT	CASSSSMSNQPQHF	TRBV12-3/TRBV12-4	.	few	TRBJ1-5
TGTGCCAGCAGTTTTCGATGGGGGGCCAATCAGCCCCAGCATTTT	CASSFRWGANQPQHF	TRBV28	.	few	TRBJ1-5
TGTGCCAGCTCCGGCTCAGGGTCCACTGAAGCTTTCTTT	CASSGSGSTEAFF	TRBV6-6	.	.	TRBJ1-1
TGTGCCAGCAGCCAGACCACCCAGGGCGAGCAGTACTTC	CASSQTTQGEQYF	TRBV6-6	.	many	TRBJ2-7
TGCGCCAGCAGCCAAGATTCGAGGGTAGAAGAGACCCAGTACTTC	CASSQDSRVEETQYF	TRBV4-3	.	.	TRBJ2-5
TGTGCCAGCAGTTTCAAGACAGGGGCCCTGATCAATGAGCAGTTCTTC	CASSFKTGALINEQFF	TRBV27	TRBD1	few	TRBJ2-1
TGTGCCAGCAGTTCGTCCGGCTTGAATTCACCCCTCCACTTT	CASSSSGLNSPLHF	TRBV2	.	few	TRBJ1-6
TGCGCCAGCAGCGGGGGGCGGATATGGCAAGAGACCCAGTACTTC	CASSGGRIWQETQYF	TRBV5-1	.	few	TRBJ2-5
TGCAGTGCTAGCGCGACTGGGAGTGAGACCCAGTACTTC	CSASATGSETQYF	TRBV20-1	.	.	TRBJ2-5
TGTGCCAGCAGTGAAGGACAGGGGGGCGGCTACACCTTC	CASSEGQGGGYTF	TRBV2	TRBD1	.	TRBJ1-2
TGTGCCAGCAGCCCCCACGGGGAGCAGTTCTTC	CASSPHGEQFF	TRBV7-8	.	few	TRBJ2-1
TGTGCCTGGAGTCCGACAGGGCGCGGGGAGCTGTTTTTT	CAWSPTGRGELFF	TRBV30	TRBD1	.	TRBJ2-2
TGCAGTTCTGGTCGTAGCAATCAGCCCCAGCATTTT	CSSGRSNQPQHF	TRBV20-1	.	.	TRBJ1-5
TGTGCCAGCAGTTTTGGGCGGGGGGCGGGCAAAAACATTCAGTACTTC	CASSFGRGAGKNIQYF	TRBV12-3/TRBV12-4	TRBD2	many	TRBJ2-4
TGTGCCAGCAGCCCAGAGCCAGGCTCTGCCAAAAACATTCAGTACTTC	CASSPEPGSAKNIQYF	TRBV11-2	.	few	TRBJ2-4
TGCAGGAGACAGGGCAAAAACATTCAGTACTTC	CRRQGKNIQYF	TRBV20-1	TRBD1	.	TRBJ2-4
TGTGCCAGCAGCCGCCGGGACAGGGGGCGGAAAAATGGCTACACCTTC	CASSRRDRGRKNGYTF	TRBV6-5	TRBD1	.	TRBJ1-2
TGTGCCAGCAGCTACGGGACAGGGATGCTCGAGCAGTACTTC	CASSYGTGMLEQYF	TRBV7-9	TRBD1	many	TRBJ2-7
TGCAGTGCTAGAGGGGGAGGGAATCAGCCCCAGCATTTT	CSARGGGNQPQHF	TRBV20-1	.	many	TRBJ1-5
TGCGCCAGCAGCTTGGAGGGGAAGGGGCCCCACTCTGAAGCTTTCTTT	CASSLEGKGPHSEAFF	TRBV5-1	.	.	TRBJ1-1
TGTGCCAGCAGTTACTTAGGACAGGAGGGGACTGAAGCTTTCTTT	CASSYLGQEGTEAFF	TRBV6-5	TRBD1	few	TRBJ1-1
TGCAGCGTTGTAGCACAGGGGGGCACCTACGAGCAGTACTTC	CSVVAQGGTYEQYF	TRBV29-1	TRBD1	many	TRBJ2-7
TGTGCCAGCAGTTACTCGGGACTAGCGGCGGGGGCCAACGTCCTGACTTTC	CASSYSGLAAGANVLTF	TRBV6-2/TRBV6-3	TRBD2	few	TRBJ2-6
TGTGCCAGCAGCTTAGGGAACCGGGACGTCAAGTACTTC	CASSLGNRDVKYF	TRBV7-8	.	few	TRBJ2-5
TGCAGTGCTAGAGTAGGGACAGACGTCAAAGAGACCCAGTACTTC	CSARVGTDVKETQYF	TRBV20-1	TRBD1	few	TRBJ2-5
TGTGCCAGCAGTTCTCGATCTAGGCAGTACTTC	CASSSRSRQYF	TRBV6-5	.	.	TRBJ2-7
TGTGCCAGCAGTTTTGAGGGGGCCCCCTACGAGCAGTACTTC	CASSFEGAPYEQYF	TRBV28	TRBD1	many	TRBJ2-7
TGTGCCAGCTCACCTTCACAGGGGAACTCCTACGAGCAGTACTTC	CASSPSQGNSYEQYF	TRBV18	TRBD1	many	TRBJ2-7
TGTGCCAGCTGGTCTGCACGAGGGGGCGCTAGGTACAATGAGCAGTTCTTC	CASWSARGGARYNEQFF	TRBV7-2	TRBD1	.	TRBJ2-1